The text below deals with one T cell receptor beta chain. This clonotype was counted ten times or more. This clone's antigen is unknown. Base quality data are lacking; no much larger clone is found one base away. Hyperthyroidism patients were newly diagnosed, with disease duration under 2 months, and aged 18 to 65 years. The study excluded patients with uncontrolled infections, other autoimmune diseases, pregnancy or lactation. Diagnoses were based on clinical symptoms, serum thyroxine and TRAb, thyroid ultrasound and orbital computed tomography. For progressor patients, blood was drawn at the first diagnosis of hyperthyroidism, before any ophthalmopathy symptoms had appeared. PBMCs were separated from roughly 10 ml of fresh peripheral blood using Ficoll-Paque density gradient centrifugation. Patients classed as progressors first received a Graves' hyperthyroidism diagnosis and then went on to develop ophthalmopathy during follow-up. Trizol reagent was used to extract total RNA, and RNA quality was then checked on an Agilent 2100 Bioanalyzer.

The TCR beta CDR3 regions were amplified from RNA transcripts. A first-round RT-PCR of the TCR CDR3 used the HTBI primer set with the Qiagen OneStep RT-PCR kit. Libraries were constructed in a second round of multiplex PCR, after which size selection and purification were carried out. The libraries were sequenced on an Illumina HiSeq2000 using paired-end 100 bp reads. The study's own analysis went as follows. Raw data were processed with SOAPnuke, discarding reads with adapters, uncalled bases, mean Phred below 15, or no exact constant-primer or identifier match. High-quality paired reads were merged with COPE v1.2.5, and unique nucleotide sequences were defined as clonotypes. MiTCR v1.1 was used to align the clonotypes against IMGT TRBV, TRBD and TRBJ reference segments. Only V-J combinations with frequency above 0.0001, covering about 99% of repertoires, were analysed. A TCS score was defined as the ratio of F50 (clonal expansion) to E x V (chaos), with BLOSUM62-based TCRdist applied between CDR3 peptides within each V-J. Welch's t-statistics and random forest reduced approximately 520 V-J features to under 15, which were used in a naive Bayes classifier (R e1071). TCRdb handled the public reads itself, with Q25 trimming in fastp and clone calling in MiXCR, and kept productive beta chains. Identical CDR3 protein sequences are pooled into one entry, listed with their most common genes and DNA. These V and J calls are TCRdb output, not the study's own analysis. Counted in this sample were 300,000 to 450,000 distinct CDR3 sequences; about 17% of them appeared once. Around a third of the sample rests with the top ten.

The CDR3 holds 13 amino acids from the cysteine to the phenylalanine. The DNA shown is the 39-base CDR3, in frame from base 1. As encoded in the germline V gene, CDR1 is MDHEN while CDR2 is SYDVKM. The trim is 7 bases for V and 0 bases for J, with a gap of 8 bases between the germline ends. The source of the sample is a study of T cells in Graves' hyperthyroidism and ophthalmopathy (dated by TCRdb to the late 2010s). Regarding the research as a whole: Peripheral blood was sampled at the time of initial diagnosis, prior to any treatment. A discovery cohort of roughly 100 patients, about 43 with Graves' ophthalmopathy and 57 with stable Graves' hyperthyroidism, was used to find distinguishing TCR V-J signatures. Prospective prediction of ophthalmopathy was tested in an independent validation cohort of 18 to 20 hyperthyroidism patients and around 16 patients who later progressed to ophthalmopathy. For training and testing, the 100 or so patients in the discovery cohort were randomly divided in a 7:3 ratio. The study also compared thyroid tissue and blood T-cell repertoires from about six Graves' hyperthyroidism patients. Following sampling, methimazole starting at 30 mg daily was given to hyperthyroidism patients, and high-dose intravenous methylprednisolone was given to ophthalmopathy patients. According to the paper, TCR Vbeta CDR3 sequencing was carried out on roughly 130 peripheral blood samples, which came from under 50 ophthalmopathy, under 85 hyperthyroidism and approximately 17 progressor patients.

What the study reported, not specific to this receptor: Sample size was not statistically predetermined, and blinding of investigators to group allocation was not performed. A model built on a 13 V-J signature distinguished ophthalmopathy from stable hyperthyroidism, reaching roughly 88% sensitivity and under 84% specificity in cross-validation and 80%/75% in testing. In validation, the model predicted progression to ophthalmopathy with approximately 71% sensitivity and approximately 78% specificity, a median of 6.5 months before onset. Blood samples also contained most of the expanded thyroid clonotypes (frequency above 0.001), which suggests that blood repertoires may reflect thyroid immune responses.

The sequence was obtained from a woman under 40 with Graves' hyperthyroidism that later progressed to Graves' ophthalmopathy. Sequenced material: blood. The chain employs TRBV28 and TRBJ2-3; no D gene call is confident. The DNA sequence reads TGTGCCAGCAAAAGTTCTAGCACAGATACGCAGTATTTT. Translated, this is CASKSSSTDTQYF.